This T cell receptor (beta chain) was captured in a study of blood T cell repertoires in COVID-19. Between the trimmed V and J ends, which lost 3 bases and 3 bases, there was a span of 16 bases. The length of the CDR3 is 16 residues. Germline V gives CDR1 SEHNR, CDR2 FQNEAQ (reference sequence). The table came from immunoSEQ multiplex PCR; TCRdb's copy has only in-frame clones and leaves some out. The sample consists of a few hundred thousand clones, about nine tenths of them appearing once. Clinical histories supplied by participants themselves formed the basis of cohort assignment. The origin of this receptor is a woman aged 25 to 39 who had been exposed to COVID-19. The chain employs TRBV7-9 and TRBJ2-3; a possible D gene is TRBD2 (6 bases). The sample consisted of PBMCs or T cells enriched from blood (not recorded which). The CDR3 sequence: CASSLDAGGMTDTQYF. The CDR3 DNA reads TGTGCCAGCAGCTTGGATGCTGGCGGGATGACAGATACGCAGTATTTT.